This T cell receptor beta chain appears in the sequencing data of a study of T cell repertoires in cytomegalovirus infection (dated by TCRdb to about 2019). In the study overall: The HLA type of each donor mattered for the analysis, because public TCR beta signatures pointed to carriage of CMV infection along with the matching HLA type. Results and caveats for the whole study, not just this receptor: In both this cohort and an independent roughly 400-donor cohort, the cumulative frequency of public TCR beta family members distinguished carriers of CMV infection plus the relevant HLA type. The ex vivo response was dominated by HLA-C-restricted CMV-specific TCR beta clonotypes, and the single most frequent clonotype in two of eight donors was supplied by these HLA-C-restricted clonotypes.

This clonotype was observed at least ten times. Its antigen is still unknown. Base qualities are not at hand, and no much larger clone is one base apart. The CDR3 spans 17 residues, from the cysteine through the phenylalanine. Of the read, only the CDR3 DNA is kept; its 51 bases are in frame from base 1. Clipping removes 5 bases from V and 0 bases from J, with 11 as the unmatched junction base count. CDR1 and CDR2 are drawn from the germline V gene: MNHEY, SVGEGT. Data came from an Illumina HiSeq 1500. TCRdb itself trimmed the public reads at Q25 with fastp, ran MiXCR and retained productive beta chains. Every CDR3 protein is listed once, alongside the most common genes and DNA of its rows. The sample includes roughly 640,000 distinct CDR3 sequences, with about 24% observed a single time. The leading ten clones occupy under 8.5% of the sample.

Specimen: CD8+ T cells from PBMCs. This chain is built from TRBV6-2 or TRBV6-3 and TRBJ2-3, and 7 bases in between align with TRBD1. The receptor was isolated from a human donor in good health (CMV status not recorded). Some clones in this sample may be carry-over from other donors' samples. Read as DNA, the sequence is TGTGCCAGCAGTCTCCGGGACAGCGTCGCGAGCACAGATACGCAGTATTTT. Its amino acids are CASSLRDSVASTDTQYF.